What follows are 9 T cell receptor beta chains derived from one specimen sequenced in a study of Ad26.COV2.S vaccination and SARS-CoV-2 variants. Treatment in this sample: over 15 received Ad26.COV2.S at low or high dose, single or two shots; 5 received placebo; per-sample allocation not given. It was on day 63 after the first vaccine or placebo injection that samples were taken. Data came from immunoSEQ multiplex PCR; TCRdb stores just in-frame clones and leaves some out. The table includes about 480,000 clones, roughly 87% detected once. The specimen comprised peripheral blood, sampled in a trial of Ad26.COV2.S vaccine versus placebo. These receptors all come from a person between 18 and 65 years old who received the Ad26.COV2.S COVID-19 vaccine or a placebo.

This chain links TRBV7-3 with TRBJ2-7; 7 bases align to TRBD2. The CDR3 contains 15 residues. Germline V lookup: CDR1 SGHTA, CDR2 FQGTGA. Trimming cost V 2 bases and J 2 bases; bases outside gene matches: 6. CDR3 DNA: TGTGCCAGCAGCTTAGCGGGAGACAGCCCCTACGAGCAGTACTTC. It is translated as CASSLAGDSPYEQYF.

The V gene is TRBV29-1, the J gene TRBJ2-5; weak D call: TRBD1 (7 bases). This CDR3 spans 12 amino acids. CDR1 SQVTM and CDR2 ANQGSEA come from the germline V gene. Trimming pared 4 bases from V and 5 bases from J, leaving 11 bases between. The CDR3 here is CSVGQGGETQYF. As DNA, the CDR3 is TGCAGCGTTGGACAGGGAGGCGAGACCCAGTACTTC.

The V and J genes are TRBV7-2 and TRBJ2-7; 10 nucleotides agree with TRBD1. Trimming took 3 bases from V and 6 from J; bases not matched to a gene: 5. The CDR3 runs 14 residues. The germline V gene has CDR1 SGHTA and CDR2 FQGNSA. In DNA, the CDR3 is TGTGCCAGCAGCTTTGGGACAGGGGTGGGCGAGCAGTACTTC. Amino acid sequence: CASSFGTGVGEQYF.

The rearrangement joins TRBV27 to TRBJ2-5; no clear D. Germline values: CDR1 MNHEY, CDR2 SMNVEV (reference sequence). The CDR3 consists of 14 residues. V was trimmed by 6 bases and J by 7 bases, leaving 18 bases between them. In nucleotides, the CDR3 is TGTGCCAGCAGCCCCTCATTGATCGGTGGGACCCAGTACTTC. This translates into CASSPSLIGGTQYF.

The J gene is TRBJ2-1, the V gene TRBV29-1; no reliable D call. The V end was cut by 4 bases, the J end by 10 bases, with 8 bases between. The CDR3 consists of 10 residues. The V gene's germline CDR1 is SQVTM and CDR2 ANQGSEA. The CDR3 DNA reads as TGCAGCGTTGCCGAAGGGGAGCAGTTCTTC. It translates to CSVAEGEQFF.

This clone was detected a few times. The chain has TRBV3-1 (or the pseudogene TRBV3-2) and TRBJ1-1, with 11 positions matching TRBD1. Looked up from germline, CDR1 is LGHDT and CDR2 is YNNKEL (reference sequence). V shed 4 bases, J shed 3 bases, and the junction held 13 bases outside the gene matches. This CDR3 has 18 residues. This CDR3 is CASSRDWRTGGLDTEAFF. The DNA of the CDR3 is TGTGCCAGCAGCCGCGACTGGAGGACAGGGGGCTTAGACACTGAAGCTTTCTTT.

CDR3: CASSGADRGYEQYF. For the CDR3, the DNA is TGTGCCAGTAGCGGGGCGGACAGGGGCTACGAGCAGTACTTC. J is TRBJ2-7 and V is TRBV19, with TRBD1 identical over 9 bases. This CDR3 contains 14 residues. V was clipped by 6 bases and J by 3 bases; unmatched bases: 6. Germline V gene lookup returns CDR1 LNHDA and CDR2 SQIVND (reference sequence).

The chain links TRBV28 to TRBJ1-2; possible D gene TRBD1, 6 bases. CDR3 length: 15 residues. Germline V CDR1 and CDR2: MDHEN, SYDVKM. Deletions cut 3 bases from V and 4 bases from J, with 15 bases between. The CDR3 region is CASSFTTGPLYGYTF. The DNA of the CDR3 is TGTGCCAGCAGTTTTACGACAGGCCCCCTCTATGGCTACACCTTC.

V and J are TRBV19 and TRBJ2-7, with D unclear. CDR3 size: 14 residues. Trimming shortened V by 3 bases and J by 6 bases, and 15 bases separated the two germline ends. CDR1 LNHDA and CDR2 SQIVND come from the germline V gene (reference sequence). The DNA for the CDR3 is TGTGCCAGTAGTATTACAACAACAGCGCCCGAGCAGTACTTC. This sequence encodes CASSITTTAPEQYF.